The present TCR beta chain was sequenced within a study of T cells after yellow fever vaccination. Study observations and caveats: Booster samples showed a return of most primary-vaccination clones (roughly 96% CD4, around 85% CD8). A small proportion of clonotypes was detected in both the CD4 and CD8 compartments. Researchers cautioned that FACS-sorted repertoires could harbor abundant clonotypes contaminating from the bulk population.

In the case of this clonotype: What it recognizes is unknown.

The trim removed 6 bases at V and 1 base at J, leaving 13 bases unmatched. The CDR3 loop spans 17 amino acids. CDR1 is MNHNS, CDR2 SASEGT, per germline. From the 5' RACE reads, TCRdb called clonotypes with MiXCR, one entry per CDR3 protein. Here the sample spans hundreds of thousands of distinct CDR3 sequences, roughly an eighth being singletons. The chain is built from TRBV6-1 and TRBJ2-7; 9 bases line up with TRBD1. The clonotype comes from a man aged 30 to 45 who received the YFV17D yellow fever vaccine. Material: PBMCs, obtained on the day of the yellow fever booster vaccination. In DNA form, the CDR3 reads TGTGCCAGCAGCAAACGCCAGGGACAGGGCTTTTCCTACGAGCAGTACTTC. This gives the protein CASSKRQGQGFSYEQYF.